This record concerns one TCR beta chain sequence. Generated by immunoSEQ multiplex PCR, the TCRdb table keeps only in-frame clones and is missing some. Of tens of thousands of clones listed, approximately 91% are singletons. Per germline, CDR1 SEHNR and CDR2 FQNEAQ (reference sequence). Trimming took off 2 bases at V and 1 base at J, with 9 bases between the two ends. This CDR3 contains 14 residues. The sample comes from a study of control samples from healthy donors and cancer patients. The TCR sequence derives from a woman aged 55-70 years in good health. This chain joins TRBV7-9 and TRBJ2-7, with D uncertain. The source material was blood. The CDR3: CASSLRASSYEQYF. Here the CDR3 DNA reads TGTGCCAGCAGCTTAAGGGCTAGTTCCTACGAGCAGTACTTC.